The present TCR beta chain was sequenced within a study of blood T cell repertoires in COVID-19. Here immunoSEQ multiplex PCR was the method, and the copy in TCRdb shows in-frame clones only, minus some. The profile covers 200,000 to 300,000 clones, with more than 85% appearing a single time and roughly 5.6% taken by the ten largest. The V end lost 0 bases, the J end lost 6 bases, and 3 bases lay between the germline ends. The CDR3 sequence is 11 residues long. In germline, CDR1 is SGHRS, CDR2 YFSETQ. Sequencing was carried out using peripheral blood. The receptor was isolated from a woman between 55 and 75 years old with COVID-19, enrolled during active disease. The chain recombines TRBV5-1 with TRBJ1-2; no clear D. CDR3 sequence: CASSLGHGYTF. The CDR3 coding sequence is TGCGCCAGCAGCTTGGGGCATGGCTACACCTTC.